What follows are 8 T cell receptor beta chains derived from one specimen sequenced in a study of blood T cell repertoires in COVID-19. Here immunoSEQ multiplex PCR was the method, and the copy in TCRdb shows in-frame clones only, minus some. The data contain more than 100,000 clones, 87% of them singletons. Sample: peripheral blood. These TCRs come from a man aged 45 to 65 in a cohort sampled during active COVID-19.

This rearrangement joins TRBV7-2 to TRBJ2-3, with a tentative D call TRBD2 (7 bases). V was trimmed by 5 bases and J by 4 bases, leaving 19 bases between them. In germline, CDR1 is SGHTA, CDR2 FQGNSA. The CDR3 sequence is 16 residues long. CDR3 in DNA: TGTGCCAGCAGCGAACGGGGGGCGGCCTATGCAGATACGCAGTATTTT. Translated, it gives CASSERGAAYADTQYF.

The chain carries TRBV19 and TRBJ2-7; D gene uncertain. This CDR3 comprises 13 residues. V lost 3 bases and J lost 0, with 6 bases in between. Germline CDR1 reads LNHDA; CDR2 reads SQIVND (reference sequence). CDR3: CASSISGSYEQYV. Here the CDR3 DNA reads TGTGCCAGTAGTATTAGTGGCTCCTACGAGCAGTACGTC.

The chain is built from TRBV10-1 and TRBJ2-1; D is unclear. The CDR3 consists of 13 residues. V was shortened by 6 bases and J by 3 bases, with 9 bases between the two germline ends. Germline CDR1 WNHNN, CDR2 SYGVQD (reference sequence). The DNA of the CDR3 is TGCGCCAGCAGCCGAAGCGACTACAATGAGCAGTTCTTC. The encoded protein is CASSRSDYNEQFF.

The gene calls are TRBV28 and TRBJ2-1, with 7 bases that match TRBD2. With V trimmed by 6 bases and J by 9 bases, 2 bases remained unmatched. The CDR3 length is 11 residues. Germline V gene sequence: CDR1 MDHEN, CDR2 SYDVKM. CDR3 loop: CASRSGAEQFF. The CDR3 region has the DNA TGTGCCAGCAGGAGCGGGGCTGAGCAGTTCTTC.

This chain joins TRBV7-9 and TRBJ1-2; weak D call: TRBD1 (5 bases). The V and J ends lost 1 base and 6 bases respectively, with 9 bases between them. Looked up from germline, CDR1 is SEHNR and CDR2 is FQNEAQ (reference sequence). The CDR3 spans 13 residues. The CDR3 coding sequence is TGTGCCAGCAGCTTAGAAGGGGTTCATGGCTACACCTTC. Residues: CASSLEGVHGYTF. Complete variable domain (other parts from reference TRBV7-9 and TRBJ1-2): DTGVSQNPRHKITKRGQNVTFRCDPISEHNRLYWYRQTLGQGPEFLTYFQNEAQLEKSRLLSDRFSAERPKGSFSTLEIQRTEQGDSAMYLCASSLEGVHGYTFGSGTRLTVV.

The chain uses TRBV6-5 and TRBJ2-7; the match to TRBD2 covers 11 bases. The length of the CDR3 is 14 residues. CDR1 MNHEY and CDR2 SVGAGI come from the germline V gene. The V and J ends lost 5 bases and 2 bases, in that order; junction bases with no gene match: 2. CDR3 nucleotides: TGTGCCAGCAGTACTAGCGGGGGAACCTACGAGCAGTACTTC. It codes for CASSTSGGTYEQYF.

The V and J genes are TRBV2 and TRBJ2-7; 7 bases fit TRBD2. This CDR3 is built from 14 residues. V shed 6 bases, J shed 3 bases, and the junction held 8 bases outside the gene matches. Looked up from germline, CDR1 is SNHLY and CDR2 is FYNNEI. The CDR3 loop reads CASRGGNLNYEQYV. The CDR3 DNA is TGTGCCAGCAGGGGAGGGAATCTGAACTACGAGCAGTACGTC.

The rearrangement uses TRBV5-1 and TRBJ2-7; D gene ambiguous. Trimming removed 0 bases at V and 3 bases at J, with 10 bases between. This CDR3 spans 14 amino acids. Germline V gene lookup returns CDR1 SGHRS and CDR2 YFSETQ. DNA for the CDR3: TGCGCCAGCAGCTTGGAGGCACAGCTCTACGAGCAGTACTTC. It yields the protein CASSLEAQLYEQYF.